This TCR beta chain emerged from a study of T cells in Graves' hyperthyroidism and ophthalmopathy. The study's findings and limits: Blood held most thyroid clonotypes expanded above 0.001 frequency.

From RNA transcripts, TCR beta CDR3 regions were amplified. The TCR CDR3 first-round RT-PCR relied on the HTBI primer set. From the multiplex PCR reads, TCRdb called clonotypes with MiXCR, one entry per CDR3 protein. The table shows about 510,000 distinct CDR3 sequences, with 14% occurring only once. On this clonotype: No antigen is known for it.

Germline V gives CDR1 SEHNR, CDR2 FQNEAQ (reference sequence). With 3 bases removed from V and 0 bases from J, the gap between germline ends came to 9 bases. This CDR3 region has 16 residues. No ophthalmopathy progression within 18 months constituted stable Graves' hyperthyroidism. Lactation, pregnancy, other autoimmune disease or uncontrolled infection excluded patients. Diagnostic decisions used clinical symptoms, serum thyroxine and TRAb, thyroid ultrasound and orbital computed tomography. Sequenced material: blood. The J gene is TRBJ2-6, the V gene TRBV7-9; D gene uncertain. The origin of this receptor is a woman aged 35 to 49 with Graves' hyperthyroidism. The CDR3 DNA reads TGTGCCAGCAGCTTCGTACTGGGCTCTGGGGCCAACGTCCTGACTTTC. Its translation is CASSFVLGSGANVLTF.